This entry concerns a single T cell receptor (beta chain). The entry originates in a study of blood T cell repertoires in COVID-19. Between the trimmed V and J ends, which lost 0 bases and 5 bases, there was a span of 17 bases. The V gene's germline CDR1 is SGHRS and CDR2 YFSETQ. The CDR3 sequence is 16 residues long. Using immunoSEQ multiplex PCR, the repertoire was profiled, and TCRdb retains in-frame clones only, with some absent. The sample has about 210,000 clones, 70% to 90% seen once; the top ten hold approximately 8%. The specimen sequenced was PBMCs or T cells enriched from blood (not recorded which). V and J are TRBV5-1 and TRBJ1-2; perhaps TRBD1 as D (5 bases). The receptor's source is a woman aged 18-29 years who had recovered from COVID-19. DNA for the CDR3: TGCGCCAGCAGCTTGGCTTCAGGGCAGGAGGGTTATGGCTACACCTTC. This sequence encodes CASSLASGQEGYGYTF.